A single T cell receptor (beta chain) is shown here with its context. What it recognizes is unknown. The entry originates in a study of regulatory dendritic cells for organ transplantation. CFSE-labeled sorted T cells met regulatory or mature dendritic cells for 4 to 6 days. Assay: immunoSEQ multiplex PCR; the TCRdb copy retains only in-frame clones and omits some. The repertoire consists of about 20,000 clones, with under 80% occurring once and the leading ten covering about 3%. The CDR3 totals 15 residues. Sequencing used memory CD4+ T cells from blood cultured with regulatory dendritic cells. Specified subset: CD45RO+ memory T cells. This receptor was identified in a human donor in good health. V usage is TRBV21-1 and J usage is TRBJ2-7; the table gives TRBD2 as D, unverified against the DNA. TRBV21-1 is a recognized pseudogene. Here the CDR3 reads CASSKESWSSYEQYF. CDR3 in DNA: TGTGCCAGCAGCAAAGAGTCATGGAGCTCCTACGAGCAGTACTTC.